This T cell receptor beta chain originates from a study of cytomegalovirus exposure and HLA in healthy donors. Study-wide results and caveats: TCR beta V- and J-gene trimming, according to a later analysis, was linked to a missense DCLRE1C variant. Most CMV-associated TCR beta chains were later found to appear HLA-restricted. Later analysis found that TCR beta chains associated with HLA were more clonally expanded than other, equally common chains. Some V segments, TRBV6-2 and TRBV6-3 among them, were indistinguishable and were therefore excluded.

PCR amplification relied on 60 Vbeta primers (plus 13 Jbeta primers). Clones were sequenced by immunoSEQ multiplex PCR, and TCRdb holds only the in-frame ones, with some missing. The table shows about 120,000 clones, with 81% occurring only once. In germline, CDR1 is MNHNY, CDR2 SVGAGI (reference sequence). V was clipped by 7 bases and J by 6 bases; unmatched bases: 15. The CDR3 has 15 amino acids. Turning to this clone: The target antigen is unknown.

The sample consisted of PBMCs. This TCR came from a woman aged 25 to 39 in good health and CMV-seronegative. The rearrangement links TRBV6-6 to TRBJ2-7; 7 bases are shared with TRBD2. As DNA, the CDR3 is TGTGCCAGCAACCAGCCCGGGACTAAACTCCTCGAGCAGTACTTC. It codes for CASNQPGTKLLEQYF.